The sequence of this T cell receptor beta chain was determined in a study of blood T cell repertoires in COVID-19 (dated by TCRdb to 2020 to 2021). Regarding the study in general: Collaborator samples came from the United States, Italy and Spain and covered acute and convalescent phases of COVID-19. The dataset comprised deeply sampled blood TCRbeta repertoires from subjects exposed to, actively infected with, or recovered from COVID-19. Nearly every sample came with metadata listing a de-identified subject ID, COVID-19 status, age in years and sex. The prospective study material was composed of cDNA or gDNA derived from T cells, B-cell-depleted T cells, or PBMCs. HLA class I and class II types, where available, came from metadata supplied by the sample provider rather than from assay-based typing. Samples were obtained from the ongoing ImmuneRACE study (first 160 participants) and from over a thousand subjects provided by 6 global collaborators. The repertoires were released in a freely available public database meant as a resource for research on the immune response to SARS-CoV-2. Overall results and qualifications from the work: Clinical and demographic metadata were provided uncurated, with the amount varying by source and participant.

Collaborating institutions collected whole blood in K2EDTA tubes following their own protocols. For TCRbeta analysis, collaborator samples were shipped as frozen whole blood, as isolated PBMCs, or as DNA extracted from either sample type. In the case of this clone: No antigen is known for it. The sample holds no much larger clone one base away, and base qualities are not on file.

The CDR3, cysteine through phenylalanine, is 16 amino acids long. The entry retains the CDR3 DNA only, 48 bases that are in frame from base 1. Trimmed from V: 0 bases; trimmed from J: 1 base; junction bases lacking a gene match: 5. Via the germline V gene, CDR1 is SGDLS and CDR2 YYNGEE. TCRbeta CDR3 regions were amplified from genomic DNA by means of the immunoSEQ Assay, a bias-controlled multiplex PCR. The authors processed their data as follows. Nucleated cell counts per sample were estimated from amplification of reference gene primers within the assay. Sequence reads were collapsed and filtered to measure the absolute abundance of every unique TCRbeta CDR3 rearrangement. For each sample, productive Simpson clonality was calculated as the square root of Simpson's diversity index across productive rearrangements. Not all clones reach the TCRdb copy of this immuneACCESS table, which keeps in-frame sequences only. Checked studies attribute under half of the gap to unresolved V genes and leave the rest unexplained. For V, J and clone size, that table is used; D and trimming come from the DNA. This sample lists approximately 150,000 clones; approximately 86% were detected once. The ten most abundant clones make up just under 0.95% of the sample.

This TCR was sampled from a woman aged 45-65 years with acute or convalescent COVID-19. The chain joins TRBV9 to TRBJ2-5; the central 8 bases match TRBD1. The specimen was peripheral blood. The CDR3 sequence is CASSVGQGAPQETQYF. The sequenced DNA: TGTGCCAGCAGCGTAGGGCAGGGGGCGCCCCAAGAGACCCAGTACTTC.